This T cell receptor beta chain was obtained from a study of T cell responses to AZD1222 COVID-19 vaccine. On the study more broadly: Doses given second, at about 4 or about 12 weeks, were pooled.

Study results and caveats: Clonal diversity may have been underestimated in mostly white British donors. It was only after the peak T cell response that any repertoires were sampled. A reported finding is that nearly half of spike-specific TCRs target unmutated variant regions.

Regarding this clone: Its antigen remains unknown.

Sequenced by immunoSEQ multiplex PCR; TCRdb stores in-frame clones only, minus some. The repertoire has approximately 110,000 clones, approximately 85% of them found once; the top ten carry about 6.2%. Germline lookup yields CDR1 LGHNA and CDR2 YSLEER. CDR3 length equals 15 residues. V dropped 0 bases and J dropped 8 bases, with 11 bases sitting between them. This TCR came from an adult in good health. This specimen consisted of peripheral blood, obtained on day 0 of AZD1222 vaccination. The chain has TRBV4-3 and TRBJ1-6, with a weak D call TRBD1 (5 bases). The CDR3, as DNA: TGCGCCAGCAGCCAAGAATCAGGGAAACATTCACCCCTCCACTTT. It is translated as CASSQESGKHSPLHF.